This T cell receptor beta chain appears in the sequencing data of a study of blood T cell repertoires in COVID-19. Profiling relied on immunoSEQ multiplex PCR, and the TCRdb table lists in-frame clones only, not all of them. The sample yields approximately 270,000 clones, roughly 84% seen once. The CDR3 runs to 16 residues. The source of this sequence is a person between 65 and 79 years old with COVID-19, enrolled during active disease. The sample taken for sequencing was peripheral blood. The rearrangement joins TRBV21-1 to TRBJ1-2; TRBD1, the table's D call, lacks a check against the DNA. TRBV21-1 is a pseudogene locus. CDR3 in DNA: TGTGCCAGCAGCAAGGTGGATGATTGGGGGCATTATGGCTACACCTTC. This encodes CASSKVDDWGHYGYTF.